The clone carrying this T cell receptor (beta chain) was seen ten or more times. The sample comes from a study of early T cells in non-severe SARS-CoV-2 infection. This CDR3 region has 14 residues. V lost 3 bases and J 6 bases, leaving 15 bases between the germline ends. Germline-derived CDR1 and CDR2 are SGHRS and YFSETQ. TCRdb reprocessed the 5' RACE reads via MiXCR and lists one record per CDR3 protein. The data show tens of thousands of distinct CDR3 sequences, roughly 15% seen once. The source is an adult who was a healthcare worker with PCR-confirmed SARS-CoV-2 infection or an uninfected control (not recorded which). The sequenced sample was whole blood. V is TRBV5-1 and J is TRBJ2-5; D could derive from TRBD1 or TRBD2 (7 bases each). The CDR3 nucleotides read TGCGCCAGCAGCTCCAGGGGGGGAGTTCAGACCCAGTACTTC. Translation: CASSSRGGVQTQYF.